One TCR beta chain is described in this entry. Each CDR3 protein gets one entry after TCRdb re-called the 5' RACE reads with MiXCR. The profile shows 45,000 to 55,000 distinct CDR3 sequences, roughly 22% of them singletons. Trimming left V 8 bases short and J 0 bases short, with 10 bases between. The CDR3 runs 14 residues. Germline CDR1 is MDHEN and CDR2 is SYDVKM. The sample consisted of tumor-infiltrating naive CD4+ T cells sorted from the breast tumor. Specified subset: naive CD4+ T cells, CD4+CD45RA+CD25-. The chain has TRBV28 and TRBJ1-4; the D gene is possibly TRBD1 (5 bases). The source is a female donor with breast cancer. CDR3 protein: CASGGGATNEKLFF. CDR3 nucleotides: TGTGCCAGCGGTGGGGGTGCAACTAATGAAAAACTGTTTTTT.